This T cell receptor beta chain was identified in a study of shared clonotypes between healthy human individuals. The study's findings and limits: Clonotype sharing among donors likely depends on sequencing depth.

The donor cohort consisted entirely of Caucasian adults residing in Nashville, Tennessee. A CD45RA+ naive subset and a CD45RA-negative memory subset were split from CD4+ cells. A single count supports this clone. Its antigen is unknown. In the original analysis: ImmunoSEQ yielded junction-only sequences lacking quality scores, so filtering differed. The method was immunoSEQ multiplex PCR; TCRdb's version includes in-frame clones alone and lacks a portion of them. V and J calls and clone size come straight from that table; D and trimming were deduced from the DNA. This table has fewer than 1.4 million clones, more than 75% appearing once. The junction had 6 bases not matched to a gene; V was cut back by 0 bases and J by 4 bases. The CDR3 is 16 amino acids. CDR1 is SGHNT, CDR2 YYREEE, per germline (reference sequence).

The sample was memory CD4+ T cells from PBMCs. Subset here: CD45RA-negative fraction. The V and J genes are TRBV5-4 and TRBJ2-7; 11 positions match TRBD2. This clonotype was obtained from a man aged 18 to 35 in good health. Some clones in this sample may be carry-over from other donors' samples. In nucleotides, the CDR3 is TGTGCCAGCAGCTTGGCCCTCGGGACTAGCGGTTACGAGCAGTACTTC. This sequence encodes CASSLALGTSGYEQYF.